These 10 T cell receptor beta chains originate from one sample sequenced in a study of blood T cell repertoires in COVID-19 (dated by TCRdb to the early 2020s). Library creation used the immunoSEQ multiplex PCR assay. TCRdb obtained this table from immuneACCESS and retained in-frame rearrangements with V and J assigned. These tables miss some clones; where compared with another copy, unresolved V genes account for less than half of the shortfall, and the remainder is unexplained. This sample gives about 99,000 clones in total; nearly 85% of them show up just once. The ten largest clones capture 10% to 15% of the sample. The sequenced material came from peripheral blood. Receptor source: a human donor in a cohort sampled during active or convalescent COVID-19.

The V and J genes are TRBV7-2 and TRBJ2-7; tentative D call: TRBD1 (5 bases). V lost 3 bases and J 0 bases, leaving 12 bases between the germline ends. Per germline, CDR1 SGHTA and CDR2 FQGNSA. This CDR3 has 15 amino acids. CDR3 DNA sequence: TGTGCCAGCAGCTTGGGGCAAAGTCTCTCCTACGAGCAGTACTTC. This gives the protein CASSLGQSLSYEQYF.

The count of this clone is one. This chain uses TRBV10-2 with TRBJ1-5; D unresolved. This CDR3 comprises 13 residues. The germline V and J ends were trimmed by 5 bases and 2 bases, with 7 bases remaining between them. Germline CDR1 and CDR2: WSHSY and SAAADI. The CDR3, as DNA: TGCGCCAGCAGTCCAGAGGGCAATCAGCCCCAGCATTTT. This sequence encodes CASSPEGNQPQHF.

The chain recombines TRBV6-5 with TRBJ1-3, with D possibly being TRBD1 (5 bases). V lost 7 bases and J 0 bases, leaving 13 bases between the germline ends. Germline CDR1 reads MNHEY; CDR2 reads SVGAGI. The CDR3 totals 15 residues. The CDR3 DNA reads TGTGCCAGCACCTACAGTCAGGGCTCTGGAAACACCATATATTTT. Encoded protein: CASTYSQGSGNTIYF.

CDR3 DNA: TGTGCCATCAGTCAGAACACTGAAGCTTTCTTT. Translated, it gives CAISQNTEAFF. The chain recombines TRBV10-3 with TRBJ1-1; unclear D gene. The V and J ends lost 5 bases and 1 base respectively, with 2 bases between them. Germline lookup yields CDR1 ENHRY and CDR2 SYGVKD. The CDR3 consists of 11 residues.

CDR3 in DNA: TGTGCCAGTAGTATGATGACAGGATCCTACGAGCAGTACTTC. Protein sequence: CASSMMTGSYEQYF. This sequence joins TRBV19 and TRBJ2-7, with TRBD1 as a possible D gene (6 bases). The length of the CDR3 is 14 residues. V lost 3 bases, J lost 1 base, and 10 bases lay in between. CDR1 is LNHDA, CDR2 SQIVND, per germline (reference sequence).

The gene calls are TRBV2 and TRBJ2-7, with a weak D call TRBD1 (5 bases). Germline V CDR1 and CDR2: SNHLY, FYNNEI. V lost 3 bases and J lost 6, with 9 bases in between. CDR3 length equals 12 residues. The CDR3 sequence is CASSDPRVEQYF. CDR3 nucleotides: TGTGCCAGCAGTGACCCCAGGGTCGAGCAGTACTTC. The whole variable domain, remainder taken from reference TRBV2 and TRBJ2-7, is EPEVTQTPSHQVTQMGQEVILRCVPISNHLYFYWYRQILGQKVEFLVSFYNNEISEKSEIFDDQFSVERPDGSNFTLKIRSTKLEDSAMYFCASSDPRVEQYFGPGTRLTVT.

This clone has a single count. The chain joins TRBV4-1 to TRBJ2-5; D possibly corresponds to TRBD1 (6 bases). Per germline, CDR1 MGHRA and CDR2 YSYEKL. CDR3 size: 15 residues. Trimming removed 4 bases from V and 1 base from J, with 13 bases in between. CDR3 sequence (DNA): TGCGCCAGCAGCCTACGTAGGGGGAGCCAAGAGACCCAGTACTTC. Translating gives CASSLRRGSQETQYF.

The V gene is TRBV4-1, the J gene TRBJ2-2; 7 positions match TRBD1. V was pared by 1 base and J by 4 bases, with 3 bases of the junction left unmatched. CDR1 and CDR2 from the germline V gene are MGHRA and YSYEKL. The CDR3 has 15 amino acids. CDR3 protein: CASSQVNRGTGELFF. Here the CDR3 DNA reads TGCGCCAGCAGCCAAGTCAACAGGGGCACCGGGGAGCTGTTTTTT.

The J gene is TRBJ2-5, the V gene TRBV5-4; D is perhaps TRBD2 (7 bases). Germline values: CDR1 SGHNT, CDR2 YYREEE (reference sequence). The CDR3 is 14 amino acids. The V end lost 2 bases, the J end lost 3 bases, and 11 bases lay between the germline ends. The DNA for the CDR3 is TGTGCCAGCAGCTTCCAGGGGAGGGAAGAGACCCAGTACTTC. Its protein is CASSFQGREETQYF.

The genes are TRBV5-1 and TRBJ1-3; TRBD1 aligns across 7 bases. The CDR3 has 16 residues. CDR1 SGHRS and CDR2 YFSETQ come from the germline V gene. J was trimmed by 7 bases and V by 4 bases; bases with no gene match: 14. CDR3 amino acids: CASSLGTAPTGNTIYF. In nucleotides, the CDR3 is TGCGCCAGCAGCCTGGGGACAGCCCCAACGGGGAACACCATATATTTT. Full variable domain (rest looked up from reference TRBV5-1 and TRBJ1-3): KAGVTQTPRYLIKTRGQQVTLSCSPISGHRSVSWYQQTPGQGLQFLFEYFSETQRNKGNFPGRFSGRQFSNSRSEMNVSTLELGDSALYLCASSLGTAPTGNTIYFGEGSWLTVV.